Presented here are 20 T cell receptor beta chains from one specimen sequenced in a study of T cells in Graves' hyperthyroidism and ophthalmopathy. Researchers amplified the TCR beta CDR3 regions from RNA transcripts. The primer set for the first-round RT-PCR of the TCR CDR3 was HTBI. TCRdb re-derived calls from the multiplex PCR reads in MiXCR, one entry per CDR3 protein. Among some 650,000 distinct CDR3 sequences listed, about a sixth were seen once. Sequenced input: blood. The receptors were gathered from a woman in her thirties or forties with Graves' ophthalmopathy.

This clonotype showed up many times. J is TRBJ2-7 and V is TRBV11-2, with D tentatively TRBD2 (5 bases). Trimming cost V 5 bases and J 10 bases, with 12 bases left between them. CDR1 is SGHAT, CDR2 FQNNGV, per germline. This CDR3 is built from 11 residues. The CDR3 spells CASSPGLEQYF. As DNA, the CDR3 is TGTGCCAGCAGCCCCGGACTGGAACAGTACTTC.

This clonotype came up once. The CDR3 does not end in the conserved phenylalanine or tryptophan, so this is likely a read error. V and J are TRBV12-3 or TRBV12-4 and TRBJ1-3; a possible D gene is TRBD1 (5 bases). Trimming took off 7 bases at V and 0 bases at J, with 13 bases between the two ends. CDR3 size: 15 residues. The CDR3 DNA is TGTGCCAGCAATATACAGGAACTCTCTGGAAACACCATATATTCT. Translated: CASNIQELSGNTIYS.

The V call is TRBV12-3 or TRBV12-4, the J call TRBJ2-3, with a possible D match to TRBD2 (7 bases). The V end lost 6 bases, the J end lost 6 bases, and 13 bases lay between the germline ends. The CDR3 runs 13 residues. The CDR3 bases are TGTGCCAGCAGGGGGGGAGGGGGGGATACGCAGTATTTT. Amino acid sequence: CASRGGGGDTQYF.

The chain carries TRBV7-2 and TRBJ2-5; D remains ambiguous. The CDR3 consists of 14 residues. Germline values: CDR1 SGHTA, CDR2 FQGNSA. The V and J ends lost 1 base and 2 bases respectively, with 8 bases between them. The CDR3 bases are TGTGCCAGCAGCTTAGATTTCGGACAAGAGACCCAGTACTTC. Protein sequence: CASSLDFGQETQYF.

Many counts were recorded for this clonotype. This chain joins TRBV20-1 and TRBJ1-1; D gene unclear. The CDR3 has 12 amino acids. Germline CDR1 DFQATT, CDR2 SNEGSKA (reference sequence). The V and J ends lost 1 base and 4 bases respectively, with 7 bases between them. CDR3 in DNA: TGCAGTGCTAGAGGGTTCAGCACTGAAGCTTTCTTT. This codes for CSARGFSTEAFF.

This clonotype occurred many times. The chain recombines TRBV12-3 or TRBV12-4 with TRBJ2-3, with 9 nucleotides matching TRBD1. This CDR3 comprises 16 residues. With 5 bases clipped from V and 6 bases from J, the junction kept 12 bases outside the gene matches. The CDR3 reads CASSPTDRGNADTQYF. The CDR3 region has the DNA TGTGCCAGCAGTCCAACCGACAGGGGGAATGCGGATACGCAGTATTTT.

This clonotype was seen more than once but under ten times. CDR3: CSVEREENEQFF. The CDR3 DNA reads TGCAGCGTTGAGCGGGAGGAAAATGAGCAGTTCTTC. V usage is TRBV29-1 and J usage is TRBJ2-1, with TRBD2 matching 8 bases. Losses at the gene ends were 3 bases for V and 7 bases for J; bases not matched to a gene: 2. The CDR3 totals 12 residues. Germline CDR1 is SQVTM and CDR2 is ANQGSEA.

The chain recombines TRBV5-6 with TRBJ2-1, with 7 bases that match TRBD2. CDR1 is SGHDT, CDR2 YYEEEE, per germline. The V gene end was trimmed by 3 bases and the J gene end by 4 bases; junction bases not matched to a gene: 16. The CDR3 is 18 amino acids. The CDR3, as DNA: TGTGCCAGCAGCTCGATCACTCCAATGGCGGGGGTGTACAATGAGCAGTTCTTC. It is translated as CASSSITPMAGVYNEQFF.

This clonotype has ten or more counts. This rearrangement joins TRBV12-3 or TRBV12-4 to TRBJ2-1; 12 bases agree with TRBD2. The CDR3 contains 16 residues. Trimming cost V 7 bases and J 4 bases; bases outside gene matches: 8. The DNA for the CDR3 is TGTGCCAGCACCGTGACTAGCGGGAGTACTTACAATGAGCAGTTCTTC. It encodes CASTVTSGSTYNEQFF.

This clonotype was seen ten or more times. The chain has TRBV7-9 and TRBJ2-7; no reliable D call. Trimming stripped 5 bases from V and 3 bases from J, with 11 bases between. The CDR3 consists of 13 residues. The V gene's germline CDR1 is SEHNR and CDR2 FQNEAQ (reference sequence). CDR3 region: CASSPSTVYEQYF. CDR3 DNA sequence: TGTGCCAGCAGCCCCTCGACTGTCTACGAGCAGTACTTC.

At least ten counts were recorded for this clonotype. This chain links TRBV20-1 with TRBJ2-3; 8 nucleotides align to TRBD2. V lost 3 bases to trimming and J lost 1 base; unmatched junction nucleotides: 9. Germline-derived CDR1 and CDR2 are DFQATT and SNEGSKA (reference sequence). The CDR3 loop spans 16 amino acids. CDR3 nucleotides: TGCAGTGCTAGGGGTCCCGGAGCGGGGGGCACAGATACGCAGTATTTT. Translation: CSARGPGAGGTDTQYF.

This clonotype was recorded a few times. This rearrangement joins TRBV5-1 to TRBJ2-2, with TRBD2 identical over 8 bases. Germline V lookup: CDR1 SGHRS, CDR2 YFSETQ. V shed 1 base and J 4 bases; nucleotides not matched to a gene: 18. CDR3 size: 20 residues. The CDR3 DNA follows: TGCGCCAGCAGCTTGAACGGGCTAGCGGGTCGGTCACGGTCCACCGGGGAGCTGTTTTTT. Translating gives CASSLNGLAGRSRSTGELFF. Full variable domain (missing parts from reference TRBV5-1 and TRBJ2-2): KAGVTQTPRYLIKTRGQQVTLSCSPISGHRSVSWYQQTPGQGLQFLFEYFSETQRNKGNFPGRFSGRQFSNSRSEMNVSTLELGDSALYLCASSLNGLAGRSRSTGELFFGEGSRLTVL.

Remarks on this clonotype: A much larger clone sits a single nucleotide away, making a read error possible. The chain is built from TRBV7-9 and TRBJ2-1; D is perhaps TRBD2 (5 bases). The CDR3 has 16 residues. Germline values: CDR1 SEHNR, CDR2 FQNEAQ (reference sequence). The CDR3 bases are TGTGTCAGCAGTCCCAAGCGGCGCCTCTCCTACAATGAGCAGTTCTTC. The encoded protein is CVSSPKRRLSYNEQFF.

This clonotype showed up just a few times. The J gene is TRBJ2-1, the V gene TRBV18; TRBD2 matches 9 bases. Germline V gene sequence: CDR1 KGHSH, CDR2 LQKENI. J was trimmed by 9 bases and V by 1 base; bases with no gene match: 7. The CDR3 runs to 15 residues. The CDR3 region is CASSPLDSGRGEQFF. The CDR3 DNA is TGTGCCAGCTCACCACTCGATAGCGGGAGAGGTGAGCAGTTCTTC.

This clonotype was found many times. The rearrangement uses TRBV28 and TRBJ2-3; unclear D gene. Germline-derived CDR1 and CDR2 are MDHEN and SYDVKM. The CDR3 covers 13 residues. V shed 2 bases and J shed 5 bases, with 8 bases lying between them. CDR3 loop: CASSLRLRDTQYF. In DNA form, the CDR3 reads TGTGCCAGCAGTTTAAGGTTGCGAGATACGCAGTATTTT.

The chain recombines TRBV3-1 with TRBJ1-1; a weak D match, TRBD1 (5 bases). The V gene's germline CDR1 is LGHDT and CDR2 YNNKEL (reference sequence). The CDR3 consists of 13 residues. The V end was cut by 3 bases, the J end by 4 bases, with 9 bases between. CDR3 amino acids: CASSHRASTEAFF. DNA of the CDR3: TGTGCCAGCAGCCACAGGGCCAGCACTGAAGCTTTCTTT.

V is TRBV27 and J is TRBJ2-2; possible D gene TRBD1, 6 bases. From germline, CDR1 is MNHEY and CDR2 SMNVEV (reference sequence). Trimming removed 5 bases at V and 3 bases at J, with 10 bases between. The length of the CDR3 is 14 residues. CDR3 region: CASSMNRDTGELFF. In DNA form, the CDR3 reads TGTGCCAGCAGTATGAACAGGGACACCGGGGAGCTGTTTTTT.

V and J are TRBV7-9 and TRBJ2-5, with 12 bases lining up with TRBD1. V was pared by 5 bases and J by 6 bases, with 7 bases of the junction left unmatched. In germline, CDR1 is SEHNR, CDR2 FQNEAQ (reference sequence). The CDR3 extends over 15 amino acids. The CDR3 sequence is CASSTGTGGGQTQYF. CDR3 in DNA: TGTGCCAGCAGCACCGGGACAGGGGGCGGACAGACCCAGTACTTC.

This clonotype appeared many times. This sequence joins TRBV11-3 and TRBJ2-1; TRBD2 aligns across 7 bases. Per germline, CDR1 SGHNT and CDR2 YENEEA. V lost 4 bases, J lost 7 bases, and 4 bases stayed unmatched. This CDR3 is 13 amino acids long. The CDR3 loop reads CASSSGTTNEQFF. The CDR3 DNA reads as TGTGCCAGCAGCTCCGGGACTACAAATGAGCAGTTCTTC.

This clonotype was counted between two and nine times. The rearrangement uses TRBV20-1 and TRBJ2-1, with D tentatively TRBD2 (6 bases). The V and J ends lost 0 bases and 1 base respectively, with 13 bases between them. Per the germline V gene, CDR1 is DFQATT and CDR2 is SNEGSKA (reference sequence). This CDR3 has 16 residues. In DNA form, the CDR3 reads TGCAGTGCTAGAGATTGGTTTAGCGGTTCCTACAATGAGCAGTTCTTC. Translated, it gives CSARDWFSGSYNEQFF.